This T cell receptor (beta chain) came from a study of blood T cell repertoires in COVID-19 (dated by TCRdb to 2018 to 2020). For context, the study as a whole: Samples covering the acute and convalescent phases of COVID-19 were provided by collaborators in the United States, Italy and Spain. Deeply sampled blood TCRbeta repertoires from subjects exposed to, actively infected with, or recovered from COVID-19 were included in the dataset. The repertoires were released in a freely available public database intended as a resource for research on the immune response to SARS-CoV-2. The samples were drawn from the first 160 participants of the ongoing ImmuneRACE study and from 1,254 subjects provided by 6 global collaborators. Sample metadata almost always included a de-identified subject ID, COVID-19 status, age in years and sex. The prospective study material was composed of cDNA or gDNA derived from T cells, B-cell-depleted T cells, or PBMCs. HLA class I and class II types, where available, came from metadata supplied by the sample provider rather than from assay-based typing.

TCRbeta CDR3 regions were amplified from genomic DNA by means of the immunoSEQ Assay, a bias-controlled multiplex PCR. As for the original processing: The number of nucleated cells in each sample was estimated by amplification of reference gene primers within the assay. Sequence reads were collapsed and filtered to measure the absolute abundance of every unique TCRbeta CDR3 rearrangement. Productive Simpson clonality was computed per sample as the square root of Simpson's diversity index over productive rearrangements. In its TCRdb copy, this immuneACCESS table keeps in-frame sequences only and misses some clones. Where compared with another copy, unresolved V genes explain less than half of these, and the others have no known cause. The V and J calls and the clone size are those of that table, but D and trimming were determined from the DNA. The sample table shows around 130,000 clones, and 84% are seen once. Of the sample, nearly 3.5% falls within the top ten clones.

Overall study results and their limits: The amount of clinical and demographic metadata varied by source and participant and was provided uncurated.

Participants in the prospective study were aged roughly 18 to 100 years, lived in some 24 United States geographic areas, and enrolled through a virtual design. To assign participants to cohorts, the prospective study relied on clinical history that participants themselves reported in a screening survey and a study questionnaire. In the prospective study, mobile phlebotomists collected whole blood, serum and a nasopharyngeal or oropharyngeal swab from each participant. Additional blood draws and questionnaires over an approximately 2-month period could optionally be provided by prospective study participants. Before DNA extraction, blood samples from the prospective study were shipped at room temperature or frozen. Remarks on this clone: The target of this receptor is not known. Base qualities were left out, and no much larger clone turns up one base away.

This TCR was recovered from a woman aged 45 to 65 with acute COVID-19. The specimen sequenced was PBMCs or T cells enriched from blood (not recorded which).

The encoded CDR3 is CASSQLLGKRSEQYF. The DNA is as follows: TGTGCCAGTAGCCAATTACTAGGGAAACGGAGTGAGCAGTACTTC. Rearrangement joined TRBV19 to TRBJ2-7; the best D guess is TRBD2, with 5 bases matching. V drops 6 bases and J drops 7 bases, leaving 22 bases in between. Counted from cysteine to phenylalanine, this CDR3 has 15 amino acids. The read is trimmed to its CDR3 DNA, 45 bases read in frame from base 1. The CDR1 and CDR2 encoded by the germline V gene (reference sequence) are LNHDA and SQIVND.